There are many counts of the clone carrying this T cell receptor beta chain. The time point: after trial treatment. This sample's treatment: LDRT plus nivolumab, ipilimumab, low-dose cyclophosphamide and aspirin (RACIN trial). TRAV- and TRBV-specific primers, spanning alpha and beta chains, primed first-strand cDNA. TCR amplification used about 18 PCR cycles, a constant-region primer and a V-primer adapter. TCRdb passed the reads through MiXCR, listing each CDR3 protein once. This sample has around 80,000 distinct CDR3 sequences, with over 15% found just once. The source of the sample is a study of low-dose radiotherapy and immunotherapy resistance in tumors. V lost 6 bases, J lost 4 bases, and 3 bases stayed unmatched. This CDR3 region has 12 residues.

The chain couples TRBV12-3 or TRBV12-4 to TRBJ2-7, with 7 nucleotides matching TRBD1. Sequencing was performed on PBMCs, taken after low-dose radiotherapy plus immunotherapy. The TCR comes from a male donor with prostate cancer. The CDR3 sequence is CASRQTGYEQYF. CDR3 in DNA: TGTGCCAGCAGACAGACAGGGTACGAGCAGTACTTC.